One T cell receptor (beta chain) is described in this entry. Germline CDR1 MGHRA, CDR2 YSYEKL. The CDR3 extends over 14 amino acids. The ends were cut back, 0 bases at V and 9 bases at J, with 12 bases in the middle. The sample originates from a study of T cell responses to AZD1222 COVID-19 vaccine. Profiling relied on immunoSEQ multiplex PCR, and the TCRdb table lists in-frame clones only, not all of them. The repertoire has approximately 67,000 clones, roughly 80% of them found once; the top ten carry 6.5%. The TCR sequence derives from an adult who received the AZD1222 COVID-19 vaccine. The material sequenced was peripheral blood, taken 28 days after the second AZD1222 dose. The V and J genes are TRBV4-1 and TRBJ1-3, with TRBD1 as a possible D gene (5 bases). CDR3: CASSQDVGGGTIYF. The CDR3 coding sequence is TGCGCCAGCAGCCAAGATGTTGGCGGGGGCACCATATATTTT.